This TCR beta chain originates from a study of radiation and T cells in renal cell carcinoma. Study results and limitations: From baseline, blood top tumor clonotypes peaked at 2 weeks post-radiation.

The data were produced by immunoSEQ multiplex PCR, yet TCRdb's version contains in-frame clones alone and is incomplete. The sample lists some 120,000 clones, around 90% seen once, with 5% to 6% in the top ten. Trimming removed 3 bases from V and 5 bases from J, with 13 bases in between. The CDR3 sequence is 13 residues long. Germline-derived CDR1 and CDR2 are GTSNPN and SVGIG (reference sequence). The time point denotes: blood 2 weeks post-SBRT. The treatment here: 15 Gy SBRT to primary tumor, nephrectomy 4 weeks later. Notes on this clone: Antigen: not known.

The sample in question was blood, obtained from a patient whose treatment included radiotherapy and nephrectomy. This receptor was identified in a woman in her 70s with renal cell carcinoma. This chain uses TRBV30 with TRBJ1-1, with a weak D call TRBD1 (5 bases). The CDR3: CAWRTGLVTEAFF. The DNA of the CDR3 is TGTGCCTGGAGGACGGGGCTCGTAACTGAAGCTTTCTTT.